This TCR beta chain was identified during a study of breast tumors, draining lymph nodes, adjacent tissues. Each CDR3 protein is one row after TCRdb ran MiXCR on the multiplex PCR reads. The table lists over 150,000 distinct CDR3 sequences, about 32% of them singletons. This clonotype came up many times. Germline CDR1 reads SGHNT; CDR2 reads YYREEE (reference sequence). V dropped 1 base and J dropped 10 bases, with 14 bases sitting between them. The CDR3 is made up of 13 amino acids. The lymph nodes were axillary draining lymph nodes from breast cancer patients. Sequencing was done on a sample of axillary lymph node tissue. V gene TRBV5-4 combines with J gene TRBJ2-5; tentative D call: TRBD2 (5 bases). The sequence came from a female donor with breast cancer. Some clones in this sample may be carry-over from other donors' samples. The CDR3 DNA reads TGTGCCAGCAGCTTGTCTGGGGAGATGAGCCAGTACTTC. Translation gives CASSLSGEMSQYF.